This passage covers 16 T cell receptor beta chains from one sample sequenced in a study of cytomegalovirus exposure and HLA in healthy donors. The repertoire was sequenced with immunoSEQ multiplex PCR; TCRdb's copy has only in-frame clones and lacks some. The data hold roughly 95,000 clones, with 85% observed a single time. The sample comprised PBMCs. The receptors shown here come from a man aged 18 to 29 in good health and CMV-seropositive.

Only one count was recorded for this clone. The genes are TRBV25-1 and TRBJ1-4; D remains unclear. The CDR3 extends over 15 amino acids. CDR1 MGHDK and CDR2 SYGVNS come from the germline V gene. The germline V and J ends were trimmed by 2 bases and 3 bases, with 10 bases remaining between them. This CDR3 reads CASSEEASSNEKLFF. CDR3 in DNA: TGTGCCAGCAGTGAAGAGGCGTCTTCTAATGAAAAACTGTTTTTT.

This chain uses TRBV2 with TRBJ2-1, with D possibly TRBD1 on 6 matching bases. Trimming left V 8 bases short and J 6 bases short, with 20 bases between. CDR1 and CDR2 (germline): SNHLY, FYNNEI. The CDR3 runs 15 residues. The CDR3: CASLEQGFTLNEQFF. The CDR3 DNA follows: TGTGCCAGCCTCGAACAGGGTTTTACTCTCAATGAGCAGTTCTTC.

The chain links TRBV6-1 to TRBJ1-3, with D tentatively TRBD1 (6 bases). Trimming stripped 5 bases from V and 0 bases from J, with 8 bases between. Germline lookup yields CDR1 MNHNS and CDR2 SASEGT. The CDR3 totals 14 residues. Here the CDR3 reads CASSRDNSGNTIYF. CDR3 nucleotides: TGTGCCAGCAGTCGGGACAACTCTGGAAACACCATATATTTT.

The V and J genes are TRBV11-3 and TRBJ2-3, with TRBD1 identical over 8 bases. The CDR3 runs 15 residues. J gave up 2 bases and V 5 bases, and 6 bases lay outside the gene matches. Germline CDR1 is SGHNT and CDR2 is YENEEA. The CDR3 spells CASSAWDRPTDTQYF. As DNA, the CDR3 is TGTGCCAGCAGCGCCTGGGACAGGCCCACAGATACGCAGTATTTT.

The chain is built from TRBV16 and TRBJ2-3; D call uncertain. Germline V gene sequence: CDR1 KGHSY, CDR2 FQNENV. CDR3 size: 13 residues. The V end was cut by 2 bases, the J end by 0 bases, with 3 bases between. The CDR3 bases are TGTGCCAGCAGCCAAACTAGCACAGATACGCAGTATTTT. Amino acid sequence: CASSQTSTDTQYF.

The chain joins TRBV29-1 to TRBJ2-2, with TRBD1 as a possible D gene (6 bases). The CDR3 consists of 15 residues. The V end lost 0 bases, the J end lost 6 bases, and 14 bases lay between the germline ends. Germline CDR1 reads SQVTM; CDR2 reads ANQGSEA. In nucleotides, the CDR3 is TGCAGCGTTGAAGATGCGGAACAGGGAGCCGGGGAGCTGTTTTTT. Protein sequence: CSVEDAEQGAGELFF.

This rearrangement joins TRBV7-2 to TRBJ2-3; 8 bases line up with TRBD2. V shed 10 bases, J shed 3 bases, and the junction held 6 bases outside the gene matches. This CDR3 region has 13 residues. CDR1 and CDR2 (germline): SGHTA, FQGNSA. CDR3 region: CAIISGITDTQYF. As DNA, the CDR3 is TGTGCCATCATTAGCGGGATAACAGATACGCAGTATTTT.

This sequence joins TRBV11-3 and TRBJ1-4; D possibly corresponds to TRBD1 (6 bases). The germline gives CDR1 SGHNT, CDR2 YENEEA. Deletions cut 4 bases from V and 0 bases from J, with 6 bases between. The CDR3 totals 14 residues. CDR3 region: CASSSGATNEKLFF. For the CDR3, the DNA is TGTGCCAGCAGCTCAGGGGCAACTAATGAAAAACTGTTTTTT.

This clone occurred once. This chain connects TRBV5-8 to TRBJ1-4, with 7 bases fitting TRBD1. The CDR3 runs to 16 residues. J gave up 4 bases and V 5 bases, and 11 bases lay outside the gene matches. Germline V gene data show CDR1 as SGHTS and CDR2 as YDEGEE. The CDR3 spells CASSRGEGASNEKLFF. In nucleotides, the CDR3 is TGTGCCAGCAGTAGAGGAGAGGGGGCGAGTAATGAAAAACTGTTTTTT. The full variable domain, its missing parts supplied by reference TRBV5-8 and TRBJ1-4, is EAGVTQSPTHLIKTRGQQATLRCSPISGHTSVYWYQQALGLGLQFLLWYDEGEERNRGNFPPRFSGRQFPNYSSELNVNALELEDSALYLCASSRGEGASNEKLFFGSGTQLSVL.

This chain connects TRBV7-6 to TRBJ1-1, with D possibly being TRBD1 (6 bases). This CDR3 is built from 15 residues. Germline loops: CDR1 SGHVS, CDR2 FNYEAQ. V lost 5 bases to trimming and J lost 5 bases, with 18 bases between them. CDR3 amino acids: CASSPKGVERTEAFF. CDR3 DNA: TGTGCCAGCAGCCCCAAGGGGGTCGAGAGAACTGAAGCTTTCTTT.

The chain couples TRBV29-1 to TRBJ1-1; 7 nucleotides agree with TRBD1. The trim removed 7 bases at V and 0 bases at J, leaving 5 bases unmatched. The V gene's germline CDR1 is SQVTM and CDR2 ANQGSEA. This CDR3 region has 13 residues. The CDR3 loop reads CSAATGMNTEAFF. CDR3 nucleotide sequence: TGCAGCGCCGCGACAGGGATGAACACTGAAGCTTTCTTT.

The chain joins TRBV10-3 to TRBJ2-7; 7 nucleotides match TRBD2. This CDR3 spans 18 amino acids. V shed 2 bases and J 0 bases; nucleotides not matched to a gene: 13. CDR1 and CDR2 (germline): ENHRY, SYGVKD. The CDR3 bases are TGTGCCATCAGTGAGCCGGGGGGTAACGGGCCCAGCTCCTACGAGCAGTACTTC. Translation gives CAISEPGGNGPSSYEQYF.

The table lists this clone with a few counts. V is TRBV18 and J is TRBJ1-2; 9 nucleotides agree with TRBD1. This CDR3 has 14 amino acids. The germline V gene has CDR1 KGHSH and CDR2 LQKENI. The J segment lost 3 bases and the V segment lost 6 bases, leaving 5 bases of the junction unmatched. As DNA, the CDR3 is TGTGCCAGCTCTCGACAGGGGGTACACTATGGCTACACCTTC. Its translation is CASSRQGVHYGYTF.

This chain's CDR3 is CASSLRLAGGPGEQYF. The CDR3 coding sequence is TGTGCCAGCAGCCTACGACTAGCGGGAGGCCCAGGCGAGCAGTACTTC. J is TRBJ2-7 and V is TRBV6-7; 13 bases agree with TRBD2. TRBV6-7 is identified as an open reading frame with a role that is uncertain. The CDR3 is made up of 16 amino acids. Losses at the gene ends were 6 bases for V and 6 bases for J; bases not matched to a gene: 11.

The chain couples TRBV19 to TRBJ2-1, with TRBD2 matching 9 bases. The germline CDR1 and CDR2 sequences are LNHDA and SQIVND (reference sequence). The CDR3 has 15 residues. Trimming at V came to 4 bases and at J to 2 bases, leaving 3 bases not matched to a gene. The CDR3 bases are TGTGCCAGTAGTACCAGACTAGCGGCCTACAATGAGCAGTTCTTC. Residues: CASSTRLAAYNEQFF.

V gene TRBV29-1 combines with J gene TRBJ1-2; 8 bases are a match to TRBD1. Trimming removed 1 base from V and 8 bases from J; junction bases left unmatched: 6. The CDR3 has 13 residues. Germline V gene lookup returns CDR1 SQVTM and CDR2 ANQGSEA. CDR3 sequence: CSVEAAGGRGYTF. The CDR3 nucleotides read TGCAGCGTTGAAGCGGCAGGGGGCAGAGGCTACACCTTC.